A single sample is the source of the 6 T cell receptor beta chains below, sequenced in a study of T-cell reconstitution after alpha-beta-depleted transplantation in children. Unique molecular identifiers were used in preparing the TCRbeta library. TCRdb independently ran MiXCR on the PCR reads; one entry per CDR3 protein. This table has around 370,000 distinct CDR3 sequences, over 9% appearing once. The sequences come from PBMCs from the stem cell graft donor, collected from the stem cell graft. These receptor sequences come from a human donor who donated a stem cell graft to a child with acute lymphoblastic leukemia.

This clonotype was picked up a small number of times. The rearrangement uses TRBV5-5 and TRBJ2-1; TRBD2 matches at 9 bases. The CDR3 is 14 residues long. Germline lookup yields CDR1 SGHKS and CDR2 YYEKEE (reference sequence). V shed 3 bases and J 7 bases; nucleotides not matched to a gene: 5. Written as DNA, the CDR3 is TGTGCCAGCAGCTCCGGGACTAGCCTTAATGAGCAGTTCTTC. Amino acid sequence: CASSSGTSLNEQFF.

This clonotype was seen a handful of times. V usage is TRBV5-1 and J usage is TRBJ1-2; TRBD1 agrees at 7 bases. Germline CDR1 reads SGHRS; CDR2 reads YFSETQ. The length of the CDR3 is 16 residues. The V gene end was trimmed by 1 base and the J gene end by 4 bases; junction bases not matched to a gene: 10. The CDR3 here is CASSLNHRQGPYGYTF. Written as DNA, the CDR3 is TGCGCCAGCAGCTTGAACCATAGACAGGGCCCCTATGGCTACACCTTC.

In this sample, this clonotype turned up a few times. The J gene is TRBJ2-7, the V gene TRBV5-1, with 11 positions matching TRBD2. This CDR3 is built from 16 residues. After removal of 2 bases from V and 3 bases from J, the junction contained 7 bases not matched to a gene. CDR1 and CDR2 (germline): SGHRS, YFSETQ. As DNA, the CDR3 is TGCGCCAGCAGCTTCCAGACTAGCGGGAAGGGCTACGAGCAGTACTTC. The encoded protein is CASSFQTSGKGYEQYF.

The chain employs TRBV3-1 and TRBJ2-3; 14 bases match TRBD2. V lost 4 bases, J lost 0 bases, and 6 bases stayed unmatched. Germline V CDR1 and CDR2: LGHDT, YNNKEL (reference sequence). The CDR3 length is 18 residues. As DNA, the CDR3 is TGTGCCAGCAGCCCCGGCCGACTAGCGGGAGGGAGCACAGATACGCAGTATTTT. Amino acid sequence: CASSPGRLAGGSTDTQYF.

This clonotype was recorded many times. The chain combines TRBV12-3 or TRBV12-4 with TRBJ1-5, with TRBD1 matching 11 bases. The CDR3 is 16 residues long. With 6 bases clipped from V and 2 bases from J, the junction kept 6 bases outside the gene matches. This CDR3 is CASSRTGGRGNQPQHF. CDR3 DNA: TGTGCCAGCAGCCGGACAGGGGGCAGGGGCAATCAGCCCCAGCATTTT.

The chain is built from TRBV7-2 and TRBJ2-7, with TRBD2 identical over 7 bases. The germline CDR1 and CDR2 sequences are SGHTA and FQGNSA. The junction had 14 bases not matched to a gene; V was cut back by 5 bases and J by 4 bases. The CDR3 contains 16 residues. This chain's CDR3 is CASSPLLSGDTYEQYF. The CDR3 bases are TGTGCCAGCAGCCCCCTCTTAAGCGGGGATACATACGAGCAGTACTTC. Drawing the rest from reference TRBV7-2 and TRBJ2-7, the complete variable domain is GAGVSQSPSNKVTEKGKDVELRCDPISGHTALYWYRQSLGQGLEFLIYFQGNSAPDKSGLPSDRFSAERTGGSVSTLTIQRTQQEDSAVYLCASSPLLSGDTYEQYFGPGTRLTVT.